Detailed here is one T cell receptor (beta chain). Many counts were recorded for this clonotype. This receptor's antigen is unknown. The sample holds no much larger clone one base away, and base qualities are not on file. Unsorted PBMC libraries were generated from 2 million PBMCs stored in RNAlater at -80 °C until RNA extraction. The multiple sclerosis patients were enrolled in a US clinical protocol that evaluated disease progression with magnetic resonance imaging. Peripheral blood underwent Ficoll-Hypaque density gradient centrifugation to isolate PBMCs, which were then cryopreserved in liquid nitrogen. cDNA was synthesized by template-switch 5'RACE using a primer with a 10-nucleotide random unique molecular identifier that tagged each TCR transcript. Every sequencing run yielded over 200 million TCR-beta sequences covering 15-18 subjects. Total RNA was extracted with the RNeasy kit. TCR-beta VDJ regions were amplified with primers for the TCR constant region and the 5'RACE anchor, using the KAPA Real-time Library Amplification kit. A first PCR added sample indexes and Illumina adaptors, and a second PCR then raised library yield. After Ampure bead purification, the roughly 650 bp TCR product was size-selected on a 2% E-gel SizeSelection system. Before pooling, library quality was checked on a Bioanalyzer, concentration was measured with Qubit, and libraries were quantified with the Kapa Library Quantification kit. Paired-end 2 x 150 bp sequencing of the libraries was performed on an Illumina HiSeq 2500. To increase sequence diversity, roughly 24-32% phiX was spiked into each library pool. Under the source paper's analysis protocol: The quality-filtered reads were processed with the UMI-based MiGEC pipeline, whose error correction step removed more than 80% of the raw TCR sequences. IMGT germline references were used for aligning VDJ genes, and each clonotype was defined as a unique CDR3 amino acid sequence together with its V-J genes. Clonal expansion, Shannon diversity and CDR3 relatedness were evaluated with VDJtools (CalcPairwiseDistances, ClusterSamples), while phylogenetic trees were built in CLCbio workbench. Clones with at least 8 unique UMIs were defined as expanded, with this threshold being based on coefficient-of-variation modelling across technical triplicates. The raw public data were reprocessed by TCRdb itself: fastp quality trimming at Q25, MiXCR clonotype calling, in-frame beta chains only. All rows with the same CDR3 protein become a single entry with the most common DNA and genes. The V and J calls come from TCRdb's annotation, not from the publication. This sample lists about 69,000 distinct CDR3 sequences; 3.5% to 5% were detected once. The ten largest clonotypes hold 1% to 1.5% of the sample.

Trimming costs V 1 base and J 5 bases, and their ends lie 7 bases apart. Measured from the cysteine to the phenylalanine, the CDR3 is 12 residues long. The kept DNA is CDR3 alone, 36 bases in frame from the first base. The germline V gene (reference sequence) sets CDR1 to DFQATT and CDR2 to SNEGSKA. The data belong to a study of neurological immune-mediated disorders (dated 2019 in TCRdb). Regarding the complete study: Among the approximately 35 multiple sclerosis patients, relapsing-remitting MS accounted for about 31 and secondary progressive MS accounted for 3. Peripheral blood TCR-beta repertoires from HTLV-I-associated myelopathy (HAM/TSP) patients, multiple sclerosis patients and healthy controls were compared by UMI-based sequencing. The roughly 100 TCR-beta libraries included longitudinal samples, technical triplicates and paired sorted CD4+ and CD8+ T-cell subsets alongside PBMC samples. The cohort comprised 65 to 75 subjects: 15 or so HAM/TSP patients, 35 or so multiple sclerosis patients and some 20 healthy controls.

Results the study describes overall, beyond this receptor: Expanded clones from different subjects shared no identical CDR3 amino acid sequences, which suggests that TCR-beta repertoires were private in all groups. Phylogenetic analysis grouped repertoires from 18 of 34 MS patients into a cluster of related CDR3 sequences, suggesting a possible repertoire-level signature. TCR clonal expansion was highest in HAM/TSP patients and lowest in MS patients, with MS patients falling below even healthy controls. The MS cluster was not associated with any clinical or MRI features, and the authors stated that larger cohorts are needed.

The chain couples TRBV20-1 to TRBJ2-3; a tentative D match to TRBD1 spans 5 bases. The clonotype originates from a young man with multiple sclerosis. The sequenced sample was PBMCs. The CDR3 sequence is CSARAQGDTQYF. The DNA sequence follows: TGCAGTGCTAGAGCCCAGGGAGATACGCAGTATTTT.